This entry lists 17 T cell receptor beta chains sequenced from one sample in a study of response to subunit inactivated influenza vaccine. MiXCR, run by TCRdb on the RT-PCR reads, gives a single entry per CDR3 protein. The sample lists fewer than 600,000 distinct CDR3 sequences, roughly 7.9% seen once, with roughly 14% in the top ten. The source was PBMCs from blood, collected approximately 25 months after vaccination. These receptors were obtained from a man between 45 and 75 years old who received an inactivated influenza vaccine.

The table lists this clonotype with a few counts. The rearrangement uses TRBV19 and TRBJ2-3; D gene ambiguous. CDR3 length: 13 amino acids. Germline-derived CDR1 and CDR2 are LNHDA and SQIVND (reference sequence). V was shortened by 5 bases and J by 1 base, with 7 bases between the two germline ends. The CDR3 DNA sequence: TGTGCCAGTAGTGTTGCACGCACAGATACGCAGTATTTT. Translated, it gives CASSVARTDTQYF.

This clonotype was seen more than once but under ten times. The rearrangement links TRBV28 to TRBJ1-6; D is unclear. CDR1 is MDHEN and CDR2 is SYDVKM in the germline V gene. This CDR3 contains 14 residues. Deletions cut 3 bases from V and 6 bases from J, with 9 bases between. The CDR3 sequence is CASSLMQSNSPLHF. The CDR3 bases are TGTGCCAGCAGTTTGATGCAGAGTAATTCACCCCTCCACTTT.

The V gene is TRBV28, the J gene TRBJ1-3; D gene unclear. V was clipped by 6 bases and J by 4 bases, with 10 bases between them. This CDR3 has 13 amino acids. Germline V gene sequence: CDR1 MDHEN, CDR2 SYDVKM. The CDR3 loop reads CASSPLWGNTIYF. CDR3 in DNA: TGTGCCAGCAGCCCACTCTGGGGAAACACCATATATTTT.

The V and J genes are TRBV6-2 or TRBV6-3 and TRBJ2-5; 11 nucleotides line up with TRBD2. Germline lookup yields CDR1 MNHEY and CDR2 SVGEGT. The J segment lost 5 bases and the V segment lost 5 bases, leaving 7 bases of the junction unmatched. This CDR3 has 15 residues. The CDR3: CASSHEGLAVETQYF. The CDR3 DNA reads as TGTGCCAGCAGTCACGAGGGACTAGCGGTTGAGACCCAGTACTTC.

This clonotype was found a few times. The chain links TRBV7-2 to TRBJ1-4, with 7 bases fitting TRBD1. V lost 5 bases, J lost 4 bases, and 7 bases stayed unmatched. This CDR3 comprises 15 residues. Germline CDR1 is SGHTA and CDR2 is FQGNSA. CDR3 region: CASSSSGQLNEKLFF. The CDR3 DNA sequence: TGTGCCAGCAGCAGTTCGGGACAGCTTAATGAAAAACTGTTTTTT.

This clonotype was counted a few times. V gene TRBV11-2 combines with J gene TRBJ2-4, with 8 positions matching TRBD1. CDR3 length: 14 residues. The germline V gene has CDR1 SGHAT and CDR2 FQNNGV. V lost 3 bases and J lost 6; bases outside the gene matches: 4. The CDR3 nucleotides are TGTGCCAGCAGCTTGGAACAGGGGGGAAACATTCAGTACTTC. Translation: CASSLEQGGNIQYF. The full variable domain, completed using reference TRBV11-2 and TRBJ2-4, is EAGVAQSPRYKIIEKRQSVAFWCNPISGHATLYWYQQILGQGPKLLIQFQNNGVVDDSQLPKDRFSAERLKGVDSTLKIQPAKLEDSAVYLCASSLEQGGNIQYFGAGTRLSVL.

The chain carries TRBV18 and TRBJ2-3; TRBD2 might be the D (5 bases). Per germline, CDR1 KGHSH and CDR2 LQKENI. Between the trimmed V and J ends, which lost 2 bases and 7 bases, there was a span of 10 bases. The CDR3 loop spans 13 amino acids. The CDR3 region is CASSPGLINTQYF. The CDR3 DNA reads TGTGCCAGCTCACCAGGACTCATCAATACGCAGTATTTT.

The V call is TRBV7-2, the J call TRBJ2-7; maybe TRBD1 (6 bases). Trimming removed 4 bases at V and 2 bases at J, with 9 bases between. Germline loops: CDR1 SGHTA, CDR2 FQGNSA. This CDR3 is 13 amino acids long. The CDR3 spells CASSSRGTYEQYF. Here the CDR3 DNA reads TGTGCCAGCAGCTCCAGGGGTACCTACGAGCAGTACTTC. Full variable domain (remainder filled in from reference TRBV7-2 and TRBJ2-7): GAGVSQSPSNKVTEKGKDVELRCDPISGHTALYWYRQSLGQGLEFLIYFQGNSAPDKSGLPSDRFSAERTGGSVSTLTIQRTQQEDSAVYLCASSSRGTYEQYFGPGTRLTVT.

This clonotype was recorded a few times. This chain connects TRBV29-1 to TRBJ2-1, with 7 bases identical to TRBD2. CDR1 is SQVTM, CDR2 ANQGSEA, per germline. The CDR3 runs to 13 residues. With 4 bases clipped from V and 10 bases from J, the junction kept 10 bases outside the gene matches. CDR3 loop: CSVVGRKSWEQFF. The CDR3 bases are TGCAGCGTTGTCGGGAGGAAATCGTGGGAGCAGTTCTTC.

This clonotype has at least ten counts. The J gene is TRBJ2-5, the V gene TRBV27, with 7 bases matching TRBD2. The junction had 6 bases not matched to a gene; V was cut back by 4 bases and J by 4 bases. The CDR3 totals 14 residues. In germline, CDR1 is MNHEY, CDR2 SMNVEV (reference sequence). The CDR3 nucleotides read TGTGCCAGCAGTTCGGGACTATCCGGAGAGACCCAGTACTTC. Protein: CASSSGLSGETQYF.

There are a few counts of this clonotype. The V call is TRBV12-3 or TRBV12-4, the J call TRBJ1-1, with TRBD1 as a possible D gene (5 bases). Trimming stripped 1 base from V and 3 bases from J, with 6 bases between. The CDR3 totals 13 residues. Written as DNA, the CDR3 is TGTGCCAGCAGTTTAGAAGGGGACACTGAAGCTTTCTTT. This gives the protein CASSLEGDTEAFF.

The sample holds a few counts of this clonotype. The rearrangement joins TRBV12-3 or TRBV12-4 to TRBJ2-1, with TRBD2 identical over 7 bases. Germline trimming cut 3 bases from V and 6 bases from J; bases unmatched to any gene: 8. This CDR3 contains 15 residues. The CDR3 sequence: CASSFRDYRSNEQFF. The CDR3 nucleotides are TGTGCCAGCAGTTTCCGGGACTACCGATCCAATGAGCAGTTCTTC.

This clonotype was recorded a few times. The junction does not match germline at one end; this may be a read error. V is TRBV4-1 and J is TRBJ2-6; maybe TRBD1 (6 bases). The length of the CDR3 is 20 residues. Germline assignment: CDR1 MGHRA and CDR2 YSYEKL. The CDR3 is CASSQDPMDRQTLGASVLTF. The CDR3 DNA follows: TGCGCCAGCAGCCAAGACCCCATGGACAGACAAACCCTTGGGGCCAGCGTCCTGACTTTC.

The V call is TRBV6-1, the J call TRBJ2-3, with a possible D match to TRBD1 (6 bases). The CDR3 spans 15 residues. The germline CDR1 and CDR2 sequences are MNHNS and SASEGT. The V and J ends lost 3 bases and 2 bases respectively, with 12 bases between them. The CDR3 nucleotides are TGTGCCAGCAGTGACCAAGGGGGTATCACAGATACGCAGTATTTT. It yields the protein CASSDQGGITDTQYF.

The J gene is TRBJ1-5, the V gene TRBV19; D remains ambiguous. This CDR3 is 15 amino acids long. Germline CDR1 reads LNHDA; CDR2 reads SQIVND (reference sequence). Trimming took 4 bases from V and 2 from J, leaving 12 bases between them. This CDR3 reads CASSTTDRGNQPQHF. The CDR3 DNA follows: TGTGCCAGTAGTACGACGGACCGGGGCAATCAGCCCCAGCATTTT.

In this sample, this clonotype turned up a few times. V gene TRBV10-3 combines with J gene TRBJ2-7, with 9 bases identical to TRBD1. Germline CDR1 is ENHRY and CDR2 is SYGVKD. This CDR3 comprises 12 residues. With V trimmed by 11 bases and J by 2 bases, 4 bases remained unmatched. The DNA of the CDR3 is TGTGCCGCGCGGGACAGGGCCTACGAGCAGTACTTC. Encoded protein: CAARDRAYEQYF.

This clonotype was picked up a small number of times. The rearrangement links TRBV15 to TRBJ2-1; D might be TRBD1 (6 bases). Germline values: CDR1 LNHNV, CDR2 YYDKDF (reference sequence). This CDR3 region has 17 residues. V was trimmed by 0 bases and J by 8 bases, leaving 20 bases between them. CDR3: CATSRDLNRDGRHEQFF. The CDR3 DNA reads as TGTGCCACCAGCAGAGATCTAAACAGGGACGGCCGCCATGAGCAGTTCTTC.